These 20 T cell receptor beta chains came from one sample sequenced in a study of cytomegalovirus exposure and HLA in healthy donors. PCR amplification relied on 60 Vbeta primers (plus 13 Jbeta primers). Assay used: immunoSEQ multiplex PCR; TCRdb lists only in-frame clones, some missing. The table has around 130,000 clones, 65% to 90% seen once; the top ten hold under 3%. The sample was PBMCs. These receptors were collected from a young woman in good health and CMV-seropositive.

This sequence joins TRBV25-1 and TRBJ2-1; 11 bases line up with TRBD1. V trimming: 3 bases; J trimming: 8 bases; junction bases outside the gene matches: 12. Germline loops: CDR1 MGHDK, CDR2 SYGVNS. The CDR3 totals 17 residues. The CDR3, as DNA: TGTGCCAGCAGTGACCATAAAGAGGACAGGGGGCTGGATGAGCAGTTCTTC. Residues: CASSDHKEDRGLDEQFF.

This clone was observed a handful of times. This rearrangement joins TRBV2 to TRBJ1-5; 8 bases map to TRBD1. Germline CDR1 SNHLY, CDR2 FYNNEI. The junction had 4 bases not matched to a gene; V was cut back by 3 bases and J by 3 bases. The length of the CDR3 is 15 residues. This CDR3 is CASSDQGAINQPQHF. The CDR3 coding sequence is TGTGCCAGCAGTGATCAGGGGGCGATCAATCAGCCCCAGCATTTT.

The DNA for the CDR3 is TGTGCCAGCAGCTTAAGGGCAGGGGTGGGTTGGGATGAAAAACTGTTTTTT. It codes for CASSLRAGVGWDEKLFF. The J gene is TRBJ1-4, the V gene TRBV7-6; possible D gene TRBD1, 6 bases. V was shortened by 2 bases and J by 6 bases, with 19 bases between the two germline ends. The CDR3 runs 17 residues. Germline lookup yields CDR1 SGHVS and CDR2 FNYEAQ.

The chain has TRBV5-8 and TRBJ2-4; 9 bases are a match to TRBD2. J was trimmed by 6 bases and V by 6 bases; bases with no gene match: 10. Germline CDR1 reads SGHTS; CDR2 reads YDEGEE. The CDR3 length is 15 residues. DNA of the CDR3: TGTGCCAGCACCCCTGGGCGGGGGGGTCTAAACATTCAGTACTTC. Translation: CASTPGRGGLNIQYF.

This clone occurred once. This chain uses TRBV6-6 with TRBJ2-7, with D perhaps TRBD1 (6 bases). The CDR3 is 14 residues long. CDR1 and CDR2 from the germline V gene are MNHNY and SVGAGI (reference sequence). Trimming removed 5 bases at V and 0 bases at J, with 11 bases between. Written as DNA, the CDR3 is TGTGCCAGCAGTGACAGGTCCATCTCCTACGAGCAGTACTTC. It translates to CASSDRSISYEQYF.

The chain recombines TRBV5-1 with TRBJ2-5, with 10 nucleotides matching TRBD2. V shed 2 bases and J 2 bases; nucleotides not matched to a gene: 6. CDR3 length: 16 residues. Germline loops: CDR1 SGHRS, CDR2 YFSETQ. CDR3 nucleotide sequence: TGCGCCAGCAGCTTTCGGCTAGCGGGGGTTCAAGAGACCCAGTACTTC. This gives the protein CASSFRLAGVQETQYF.

A few counts support this clone. The chain joins TRBV12-5 to TRBJ2-3, with TRBD1 as a possible D gene (6 bases). The CDR3 spans 20 residues. V was clipped by 0 bases and J by 2 bases, with 24 bases between them. Germline loops: CDR1 LGHNT, CDR2 FRNRAP. The chain's CDR3 is CASGLVLPILDRKFTDTQYF. The CDR3 DNA reads TGTGCTAGTGGTTTGGTACTCCCGATCCTCGACAGGAAATTCACAGATACGCAGTATTTT.

The V call is TRBV29-1, the J call TRBJ2-1, with D uncertain. CDR1 is SQVTM and CDR2 is ANQGSEA in the germline V gene. With 4 bases removed from V and 7 bases from J, the gap between germline ends came to 17 bases. The CDR3 loop spans 14 amino acids. The CDR3 here is CSVGGGTFINEQFF. The CDR3 coding sequence is TGCAGCGTTGGCGGCGGAACTTTTATAAATGAGCAGTTCTTC.

Comment on this clone: Germline is not matched at one junction end, which may reflect a read error. The J gene is TRBJ2-5, the V gene TRBV6-1; 11 bases match TRBD2. The CDR3 is 15 residues long. The germline CDR1 and CDR2 sequences are MNHNS and SASEGT. The CDR3 DNA is TGTGCCAGCAGTGTGGCTAGCGGGGGGCAAGTGACCCAGTACTTC. Its protein is CASSVASGGQVTQYF.

The CDR3 DNA reads TGTGCCAGCAGCGGTGACAGGGGGGTCTACGAGCAGTACTTC. It encodes CASSGDRGVYEQYF. The rearrangement uses TRBV9 and TRBJ2-7; TRBD1 agrees at 9 bases. Unmatched junction bases numbered 4, after V lost 3 bases and J lost 3 bases. CDR1 SGDLS and CDR2 YYNGEE come from the germline V gene. This CDR3 is 14 amino acids long.

V gene TRBV7-9 combines with J gene TRBJ1-1, with D maybe TRBD1 (6 bases). The V gene lost 5 bases and the J gene lost 2 bases, with 15 bases spanning the gap. The CDR3 runs to 15 residues. CDR1 and CDR2 (germline): SEHNR, FQNEAQ (reference sequence). CDR3: CASSPSGTLNTEAFF. The CDR3 region has the DNA TGTGCCAGCAGCCCGTCAGGGACACTCAACACTGAAGCTTTCTTT. The whole variable domain, remainder taken from reference TRBV7-9 and TRBJ1-1, is DTGVSQNPRHKITKRGQNVTFRCDPISEHNRLYWYRQTLGQGPEFLTYFQNEAQLEKSRLLSDRFSAERPKGSFSTLEIQRTEQGDSAMYLCASSPSGTLNTEAFFGQGTRLTVV.

This rearrangement joins TRBV7-2 to TRBJ2-3; D remains unclear. The germline V and J ends were trimmed by 5 bases and 2 bases, with 17 bases remaining between them. Germline loops: CDR1 SGHTA, CDR2 FQGNSA. The CDR3 totals 16 residues. CDR3 loop: CASSLEADKSTDTQYF. The CDR3 nucleotides are TGTGCCAGCAGCCTTGAGGCAGATAAGTCCACAGATACGCAGTATTTT.

This clone was found once. This chain links TRBV6-5 with TRBJ1-2; D remains ambiguous. V lost 7 bases, J lost 4 bases, and 10 bases lay in between. This CDR3 comprises 12 residues. Germline V gene data show CDR1 as MNHEY and CDR2 as SVGAGI. CDR3 nucleotide sequence: TGTGCCAGCACACCGGGGTCCTATGGCTACACCTTC. This codes for CASTPGSYGYTF.

This rearrangement joins TRBV20-1 to TRBJ1-1; no reliable D call. The CDR3 loop spans 11 amino acids. CDR1 is DFQATT and CDR2 is SNEGSKA in the germline V gene (reference sequence). V lost 6 bases, J lost 8 bases, and 13 bases lay in between. CDR3 in DNA: TGCAGTGCGGACCGGGAAGCCGAAGCTTTCTTT. Translating it yields CSADREAEAFF.

The gene calls are TRBV6-1 and TRBJ1-2, with D possibly TRBD1 on 5 matching bases. This CDR3 region has 13 residues. The germline V gene has CDR1 MNHNS and CDR2 SASEGT. The ends were cut back, 1 base at V and 4 bases at J, with 7 bases in the middle. The CDR3 region is CASSEGGGYGYTF. The CDR3 coding sequence is TGTGCCAGCAGTGAAGGCGGGGGCTATGGCTACACCTTC.

The CDR3 nucleotides are TGTGCCAGCAGTGCTAGACAGGCCTACGAGCAGTACTTC. Residues: CASSARQAYEQYF. The V gene is TRBV6-1, the J gene TRBJ2-7; tentatively, D is TRBD1 (6 bases). Between the trimmed V and J ends, which lost 4 bases and 2 bases, there was a span of 9 bases. The CDR3 runs 13 residues. Germline V CDR1 and CDR2: MNHNS, SASEGT.

The chain has TRBV7-2 and TRBJ2-2; weak D call: TRBD2 (6 bases). CDR1 SGHTA and CDR2 FQGNSA come from the germline V gene. V was shortened by 1 base and J by 5 bases, with 14 bases between the two germline ends. This CDR3 has 16 residues. The CDR3 bases are TGTGCCAGCAGCTTAGTAGAGCGGACTATAACCGGGGAGCTGTTTTTT. It is translated as CASSLVERTITGELFF.

The chain combines TRBV25-1 with TRBJ2-3; D might be TRBD1 (6 bases). In germline, CDR1 is MGHDK, CDR2 SYGVNS. V was clipped by 8 bases and J by 0 bases, with 12 bases between them. The CDR3 contains 14 residues. CDR3 residues: CASQGQLSTDTQYF. For the CDR3, the DNA is TGTGCCAGCCAAGGACAGCTAAGCACAGATACGCAGTATTTT.

The chain couples TRBV4-2 to TRBJ1-6, with a weak D call TRBD1 (5 bases). This CDR3 comprises 18 residues. Per the germline V gene, CDR1 is LGHNA and CDR2 is YNFKEQ. Deletions cut 8 bases from V and 0 bases from J, with 20 bases between. CDR3 sequence (DNA): TGTGCCAGCCCTACCCCACAGGTCCTCTGCTCCTATAATTCACCCCTCCACTTT. This gives the protein CASPTPQVLCSYNSPLHF.

The chain joins TRBV19 to TRBJ1-2; the match to TRBD1 covers 10 bases. V shed 4 bases and J 3 bases; nucleotides not matched to a gene: 5. There are 15 residues in the CDR3. The V gene's germline CDR1 is LNHDA and CDR2 SQIVND (reference sequence). CDR3 residues: CASSTRQGADYGYTF. The CDR3 nucleotides read TGTGCCAGTAGTACTCGACAGGGGGCGGACTATGGCTACACCTTC.